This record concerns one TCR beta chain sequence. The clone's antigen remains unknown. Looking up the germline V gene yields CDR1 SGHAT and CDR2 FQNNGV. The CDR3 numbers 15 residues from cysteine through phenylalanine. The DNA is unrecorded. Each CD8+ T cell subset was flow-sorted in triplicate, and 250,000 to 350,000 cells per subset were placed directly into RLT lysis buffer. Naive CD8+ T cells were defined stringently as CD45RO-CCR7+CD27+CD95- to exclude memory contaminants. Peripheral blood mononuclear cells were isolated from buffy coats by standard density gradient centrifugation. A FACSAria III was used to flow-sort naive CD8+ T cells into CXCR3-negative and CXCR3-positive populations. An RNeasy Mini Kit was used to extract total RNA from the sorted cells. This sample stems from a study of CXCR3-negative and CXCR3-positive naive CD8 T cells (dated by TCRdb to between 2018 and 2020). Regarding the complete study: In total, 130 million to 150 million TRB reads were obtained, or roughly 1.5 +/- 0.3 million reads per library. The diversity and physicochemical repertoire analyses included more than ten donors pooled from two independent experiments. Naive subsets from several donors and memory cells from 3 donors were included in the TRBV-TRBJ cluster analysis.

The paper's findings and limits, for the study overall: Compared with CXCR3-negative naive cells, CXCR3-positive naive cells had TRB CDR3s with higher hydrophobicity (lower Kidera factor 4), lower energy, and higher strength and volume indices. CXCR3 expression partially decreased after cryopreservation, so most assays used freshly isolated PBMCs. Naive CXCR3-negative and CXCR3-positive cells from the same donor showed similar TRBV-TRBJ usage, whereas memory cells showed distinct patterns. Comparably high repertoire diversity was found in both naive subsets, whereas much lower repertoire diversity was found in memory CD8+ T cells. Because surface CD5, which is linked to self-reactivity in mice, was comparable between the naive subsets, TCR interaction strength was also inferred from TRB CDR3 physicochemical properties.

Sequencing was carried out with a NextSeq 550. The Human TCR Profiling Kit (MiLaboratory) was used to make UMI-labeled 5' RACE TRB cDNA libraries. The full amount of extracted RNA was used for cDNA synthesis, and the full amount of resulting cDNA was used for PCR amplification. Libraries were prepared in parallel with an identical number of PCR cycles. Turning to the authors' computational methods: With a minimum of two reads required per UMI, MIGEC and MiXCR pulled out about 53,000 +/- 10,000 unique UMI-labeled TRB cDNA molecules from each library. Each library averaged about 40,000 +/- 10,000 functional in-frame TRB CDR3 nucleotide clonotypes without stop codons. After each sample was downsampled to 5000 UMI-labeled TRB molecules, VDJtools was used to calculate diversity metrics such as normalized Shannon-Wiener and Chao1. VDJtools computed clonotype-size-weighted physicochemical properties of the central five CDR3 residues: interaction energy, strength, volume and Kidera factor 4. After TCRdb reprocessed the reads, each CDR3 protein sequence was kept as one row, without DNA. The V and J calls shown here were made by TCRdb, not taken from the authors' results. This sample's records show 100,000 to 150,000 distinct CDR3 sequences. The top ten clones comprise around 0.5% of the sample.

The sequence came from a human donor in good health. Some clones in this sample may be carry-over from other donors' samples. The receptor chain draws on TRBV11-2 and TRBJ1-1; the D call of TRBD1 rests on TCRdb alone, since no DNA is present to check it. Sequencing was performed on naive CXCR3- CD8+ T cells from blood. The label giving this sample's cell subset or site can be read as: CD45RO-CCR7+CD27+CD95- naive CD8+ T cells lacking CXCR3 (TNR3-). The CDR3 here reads CASLPGSLSNTEAFF.